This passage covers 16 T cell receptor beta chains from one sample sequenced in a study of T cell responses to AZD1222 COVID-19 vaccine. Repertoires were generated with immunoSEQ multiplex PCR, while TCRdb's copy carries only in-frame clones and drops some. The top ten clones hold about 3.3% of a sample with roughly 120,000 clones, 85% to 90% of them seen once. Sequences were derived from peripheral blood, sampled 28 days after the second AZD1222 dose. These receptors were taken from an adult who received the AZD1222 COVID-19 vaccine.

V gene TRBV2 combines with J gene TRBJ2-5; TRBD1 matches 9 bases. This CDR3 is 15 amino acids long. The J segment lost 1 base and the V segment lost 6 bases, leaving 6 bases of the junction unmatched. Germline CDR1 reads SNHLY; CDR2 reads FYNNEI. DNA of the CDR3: TGTGCCAGCAGAGACAGGGGGTTGGCCCAAGAGACCCAGTACTTC. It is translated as CASRDRGLAQETQYF.

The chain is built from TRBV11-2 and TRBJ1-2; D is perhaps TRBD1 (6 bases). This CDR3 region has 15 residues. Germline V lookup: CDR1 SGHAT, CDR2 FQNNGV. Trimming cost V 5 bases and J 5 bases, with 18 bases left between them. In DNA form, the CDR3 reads TGTGCCAGCAGCCCTCTAGGAGGGGGATGGTATGGCTACACCTTC. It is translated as CASSPLGGGWYGYTF.

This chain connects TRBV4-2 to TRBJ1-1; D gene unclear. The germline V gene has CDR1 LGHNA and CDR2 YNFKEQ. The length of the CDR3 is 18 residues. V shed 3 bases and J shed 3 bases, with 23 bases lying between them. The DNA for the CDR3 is TGTGCCAGCAGCCACCGGGGAGTGGGGAGCCTGGAGGACACTGAAGCTTTCTTT. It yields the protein CASSHRGVGSLEDTEAFF.

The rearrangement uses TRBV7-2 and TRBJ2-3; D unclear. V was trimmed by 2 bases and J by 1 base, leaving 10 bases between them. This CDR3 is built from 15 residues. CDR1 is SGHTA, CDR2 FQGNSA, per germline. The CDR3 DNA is TGTGCCAGCAGCTTATCAGGACCTCGCACAGATACGCAGTATTTT. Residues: CASSLSGPRTDTQYF.

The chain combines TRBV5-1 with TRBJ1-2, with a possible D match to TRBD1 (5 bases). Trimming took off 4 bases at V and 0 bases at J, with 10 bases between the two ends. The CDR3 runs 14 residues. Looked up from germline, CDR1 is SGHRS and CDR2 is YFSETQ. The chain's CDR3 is CASSPWTSNYGYTF. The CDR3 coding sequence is TGCGCCAGCAGCCCGTGGACATCTAACTATGGCTACACCTTC. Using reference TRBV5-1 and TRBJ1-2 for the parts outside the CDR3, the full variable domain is KAGVTQTPRYLIKTRGQQVTLSCSPISGHRSVSWYQQTPGQGLQFLFEYFSETQRNKGNFPGRFSGRQFSNSRSEMNVSTLELGDSALYLCASSPWTSNYGYTFGSGTRLTVV.

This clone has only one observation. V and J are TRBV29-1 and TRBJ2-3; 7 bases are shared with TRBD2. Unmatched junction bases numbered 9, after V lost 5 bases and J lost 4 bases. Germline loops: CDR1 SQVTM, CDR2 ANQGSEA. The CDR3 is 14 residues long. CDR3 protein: CSVLGAGAADTQYF. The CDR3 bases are TGCAGCGTTCTTGGCGCGGGAGCGGCAGATACGCAGTATTTT.

The CDR3 nucleotides are TGTGCCAGCAGCTTTGGGACGGCCGGCGGAGAGACCCAGTACTTC. This encodes CASSFGTAGGETQYF. The chain employs TRBV9 and TRBJ2-5, with D perhaps assigned TRBD1 or TRBD2 (5 bases each). CDR1 SGDLS and CDR2 YYNGEE come from the germline V gene. Trimming left V 4 bases short and J 4 bases short, with 17 bases between. This CDR3 is built from 15 residues.

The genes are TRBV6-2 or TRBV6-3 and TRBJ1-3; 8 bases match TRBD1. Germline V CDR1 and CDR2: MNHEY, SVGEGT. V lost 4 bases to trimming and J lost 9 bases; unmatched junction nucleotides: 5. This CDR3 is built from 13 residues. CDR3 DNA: TGTGCCAGCAGTTCCGACAGGGGCAGCACCATATATTTT. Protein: CASSSDRGSTIYF.

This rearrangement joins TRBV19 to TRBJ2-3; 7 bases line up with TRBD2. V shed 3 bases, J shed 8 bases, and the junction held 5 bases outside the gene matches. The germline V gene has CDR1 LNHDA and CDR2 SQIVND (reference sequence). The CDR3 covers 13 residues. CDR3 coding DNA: TGTGCCAGTAGTATGTCTAGCGGAGGTACGCAGTATTTT. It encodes CASSMSSGGTQYF.

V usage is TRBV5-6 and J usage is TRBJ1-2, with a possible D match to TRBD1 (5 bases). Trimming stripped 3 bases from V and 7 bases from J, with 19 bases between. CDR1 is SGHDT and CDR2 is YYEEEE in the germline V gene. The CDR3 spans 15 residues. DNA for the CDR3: TGTGCCAGCAGCTGGGGTCAGCAGGGTAATAGTGGCTACACCTTC. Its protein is CASSWGQQGNSGYTF.

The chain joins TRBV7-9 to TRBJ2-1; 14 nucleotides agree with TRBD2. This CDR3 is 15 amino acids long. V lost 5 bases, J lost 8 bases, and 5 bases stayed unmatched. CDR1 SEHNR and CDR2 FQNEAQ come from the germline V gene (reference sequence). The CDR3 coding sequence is TGTGCCAGCAGCCAGGGACTAGCGGGAGTCCATGAGCAGTTCTTC. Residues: CASSQGLAGVHEQFF.

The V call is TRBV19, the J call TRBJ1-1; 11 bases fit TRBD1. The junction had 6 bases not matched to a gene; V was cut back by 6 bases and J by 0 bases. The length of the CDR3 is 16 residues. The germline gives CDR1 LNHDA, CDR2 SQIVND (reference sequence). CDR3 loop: CASRKGQGVLNTEAFF. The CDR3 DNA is TGTGCCAGTAGGAAGGGACAGGGGGTACTGAACACTGAAGCTTTCTTT.

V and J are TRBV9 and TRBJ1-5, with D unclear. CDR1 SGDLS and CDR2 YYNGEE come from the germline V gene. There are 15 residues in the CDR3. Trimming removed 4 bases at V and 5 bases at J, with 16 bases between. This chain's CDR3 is CASSPSWTTDQPQHF. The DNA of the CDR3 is TGTGCCAGCAGCCCTAGCTGGACCACTGATCAGCCCCAGCATTTT.

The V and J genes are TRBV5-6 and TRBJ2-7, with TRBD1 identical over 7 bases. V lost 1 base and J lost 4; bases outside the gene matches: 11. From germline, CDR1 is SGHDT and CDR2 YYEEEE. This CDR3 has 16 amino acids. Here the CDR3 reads CASSLKGAQILYEQYF. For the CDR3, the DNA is TGTGCCAGCAGCTTGAAGGGGGCGCAAATTCTGTACGAGCAGTACTTC.

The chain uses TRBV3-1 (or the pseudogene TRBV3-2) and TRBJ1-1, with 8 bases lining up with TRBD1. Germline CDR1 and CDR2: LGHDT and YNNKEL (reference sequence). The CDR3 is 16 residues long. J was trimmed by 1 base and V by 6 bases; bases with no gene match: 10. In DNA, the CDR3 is TGTGCCAGCAGTCGTCCAGGGGGCCTTGCGAACACTGAAGCTTTCTTT. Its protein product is CASSRPGGLANTEAFF.

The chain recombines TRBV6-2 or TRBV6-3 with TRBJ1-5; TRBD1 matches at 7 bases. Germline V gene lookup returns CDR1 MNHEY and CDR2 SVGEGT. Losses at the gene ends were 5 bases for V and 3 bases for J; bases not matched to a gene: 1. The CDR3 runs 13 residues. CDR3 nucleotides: TGTGCCAGCAGTACAGGGGTCAATCAGCCCCAGCATTTT. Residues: CASSTGVNQPQHF.